What follows describes a single T cell receptor beta chain. The sample comes from a study of patients and donors after allogeneic stem cell transplantation. Deletions cut 3 bases from V and 6 bases from J, with 15 bases between. Germline CDR1 and CDR2: MDHEN and SYDVKM. The CDR3 is 15 amino acids. One entry per CDR3 protein, called by TCRdb with MiXCR from the RT-PCR reads. The sample contains 920,000 or so distinct CDR3 sequences, more than 15% of which appear only once. The chain carries TRBV28 and TRBJ1-5, with D possibly being TRBD1 (6 bases). The TCR comes from a human donor who was either an allogeneic HSCT recipient or a stem cell or donor lymphocyte infusion donor (not recorded which). It is not recorded whose cells these are; they may come from a transplant donor. Sequencing input: blood, either unsorted or a sorted T cell fraction (not recorded which). DNA for the CDR3: TGTGCCAGCAGTTTTACAGGGATTTACAGTCAGCCCCAGCATTTT. Protein product: CASSFTGIYSQPQHF.